A single sample is the source of the 10 T cell receptor beta chains below, sequenced in a study of Graves' ophthalmopathy and Graves' hyperthyroidism. Amplifying from RNA transcripts, the study obtained TCR beta CDR3 regions. RT-PCR in the first round used HTBI primers; a second-round multiplex PCR followed. TCRdb re-analysed the multiplex PCR reads in MiXCR, keeping a single row per CDR3 protein. This table has roughly 610,000 distinct CDR3 sequences, about 20% appearing once. The sample was peripheral blood. These receptors all come from a woman between 18 and 30 years old with stable Graves' hyperthyroidism. Some clones in this sample may be carry-over from other donors' samples.

The chain uses TRBV7-8 and TRBJ2-5, with 11 positions matching TRBD1. Germline V gene lookup returns CDR1 SGHVS and CDR2 FQNEAQ. CDR3 length equals 19 residues. The J segment lost 1 base and the V segment lost 4 bases, leaving 14 bases of the junction unmatched. This chain's CDR3 is CASSSRTGGLTVAQETQYF. Here the CDR3 DNA reads TGTGCCAGCAGCTCACGGACAGGGGGCCTTACAGTTGCCCAAGAGACCCAGTACTTC.

This clonotype was seen ten or more times. The rearrangement uses TRBV6-1 and TRBJ1-2, with 7 bases lining up with TRBD1. The CDR3 is 14 residues long. Germline V gene sequence: CDR1 MNHNS, CDR2 SASEGT. The V and J ends lost 6 bases and 7 bases, in that order; junction bases with no gene match: 11. The CDR3 DNA follows: TGTGCCAGCAGGTGGGCGGGGGACAGTCCTGGCTACACCTTC. Translating gives CASRWAGDSPGYTF.

This clonotype has at least ten counts. This sequence joins TRBV6-1 and TRBJ1-5, with D perhaps matching TRBD1 (5 bases). Germline values: CDR1 MNHNS, CDR2 SASEGT. The length of the CDR3 is 13 residues. Trimming stripped 6 bases from V and 3 bases from J, with 9 bases between. The CDR3 loop reads CASRVGVNQPQHF. The CDR3 region has the DNA TGTGCCAGCAGAGTAGGGGTCAATCAGCCCCAGCATTTT.

This chain links TRBV27 with TRBJ2-5; 16 nucleotides align to TRBD2. This CDR3 comprises 16 residues. Germline values: CDR1 MNHEY, CDR2 SMNVEV (reference sequence). CDR3 protein: CANAGLAGGPLETQYF. Here the CDR3 DNA reads TGTGCAAACGCGGGACTAGCGGGAGGGCCACTAGAGACCCAGTACTTC.

The sample holds many counts of this clonotype. This rearrangement joins TRBV2 to TRBJ1-2, with D unresolved. This CDR3 is 13 amino acids long. Trimming cost V 9 bases and J 4 bases, with 15 bases left between them. Looked up from germline, CDR1 is SNHLY and CDR2 is FYNNEI. CDR3 in DNA: TGTGCCAGTACCGAGACGGGCGTCTATGGCTACACCTTC. This gives the protein CASTETGVYGYTF.

The V and J genes are TRBV12-3 or TRBV12-4 and TRBJ1-1, with 7 bases identical to TRBD1. After removal of 3 bases from V and 2 bases from J, the junction contained 9 bases not matched to a gene. CDR3 length equals 16 residues. The CDR3, as DNA: TGTGCCAGCAGTTTCTCCCTAACAGGGGCCAACACTGAAGCTTTCTTT. The encoded protein is CASSFSLTGANTEAFF.

This clonotype has a count of ten or more. The chain recombines TRBV6-1 with TRBJ2-7; possibly TRBD1 or TRBD2 for D (9 bases each). The CDR3 loop spans 17 amino acids. Germline lookup yields CDR1 MNHNS and CDR2 SASEGT. The V end was cut by 7 bases, the J end by 3 bases, with 25 bases between. As DNA, the CDR3 is TGTGCCAGCAAACGGCCAGCGGGGGGACAGGGTGACTACGAGCAGTACTTC. Translating gives CASKRPAGGQGDYEQYF.

The V gene is TRBV28, the J gene TRBJ2-7, with 9 bases identical to TRBD1. J was trimmed by 3 bases and V by 4 bases; bases with no gene match: 7. The CDR3 sequence is 15 residues long. Germline loops: CDR1 MDHEN, CDR2 SYDVKM. The DNA of the CDR3 is TGTGCCAGCAGTTCAATCGGACAGGGGAACTACGAGCAGTACTTC. This sequence encodes CASSSIGQGNYEQYF.

At least ten counts were recorded for this clonotype. The V gene is TRBV2, the J gene TRBJ1-3; D remains unclear. This CDR3 has 15 amino acids. Germline V gene lookup returns CDR1 SNHLY and CDR2 FYNNEI. The V and J ends lost 6 bases and 0 bases respectively, with 12 bases between them. In DNA form, the CDR3 reads TGTGCCAGCAGGACTCTCGGGCCCTCTGGAAACACCATATATTTT. The encoded protein is CASRTLGPSGNTIYF.

This clonotype was observed many times. This chain links TRBV30 with TRBJ2-7; D ambiguous. CDR3 size: 13 residues. Trimming pared 0 bases from V and 6 bases from J, leaving 12 bases between. Germline CDR1 reads GTSNPN; CDR2 reads SVGIG (reference sequence). CDR3 amino acids: CAWSVRYGSEQYF. The CDR3 bases are TGTGCCTGGAGTGTACGATACGGAAGCGAGCAGTACTTC.